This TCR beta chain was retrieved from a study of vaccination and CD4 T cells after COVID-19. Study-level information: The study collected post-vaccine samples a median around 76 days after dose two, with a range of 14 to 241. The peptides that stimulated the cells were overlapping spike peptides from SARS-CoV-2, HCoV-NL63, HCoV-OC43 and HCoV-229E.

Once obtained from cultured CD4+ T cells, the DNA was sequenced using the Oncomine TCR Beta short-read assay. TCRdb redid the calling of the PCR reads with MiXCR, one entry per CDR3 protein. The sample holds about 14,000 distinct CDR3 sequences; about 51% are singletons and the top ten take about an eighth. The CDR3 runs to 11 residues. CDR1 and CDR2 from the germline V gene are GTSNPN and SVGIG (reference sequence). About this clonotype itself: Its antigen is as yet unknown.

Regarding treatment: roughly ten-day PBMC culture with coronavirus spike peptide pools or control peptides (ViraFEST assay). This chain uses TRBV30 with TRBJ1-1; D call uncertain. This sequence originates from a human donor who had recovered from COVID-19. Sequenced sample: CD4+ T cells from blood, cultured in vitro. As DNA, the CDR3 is TGTGCTTCTGTATTGAACACTGAAGCTTTCTTT. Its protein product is CASVLNTEAFF.